Following are 4 T cell receptor beta chains from one sample sequenced in a study of cytomegalovirus exposure and HLA in healthy donors. It was with 60 Vbeta and 13 Jbeta primers that the PCR ran. Produced via immunoSEQ multiplex PCR; TCRdb's table is partial and in-frame only. The table includes about 110,000 clones, 65% to 80% detected once. The specimen sequenced was PBMCs. The receptors were gathered from a woman aged 60-75 years in good health and CMV-seropositive.

The chain recombines TRBV19 with TRBJ1-5, with unresolved D. In germline, CDR1 is LNHDA, CDR2 SQIVND (reference sequence). This CDR3 comprises 16 residues. V shed 1 base and J shed 2 bases, with 12 bases lying between them. CDR3 amino acids: CASSIVPSSGNQPQHF. CDR3 nucleotide sequence: TGTGCCAGTAGTATAGTTCCCAGCAGCGGCAATCAGCCCCAGCATTTT.

This clone turned up a few times. The chain carries TRBV28 and TRBJ1-4, with D tentatively TRBD1 (6 bases). Germline CDR1 reads MDHEN; CDR2 reads SYDVKM. The CDR3 runs to 16 residues. Trimming cost V 8 bases and J 0 bases, with 16 bases left between them. The CDR3 DNA reads TGTGCCAGCCTTACAGGGAGGGTTACAACTAATGAAAAACTGTTTTTT. This sequence encodes CASLTGRVTTNEKLFF.

The table lists this clone with a count of one. The rearrangement uses TRBV9 and TRBJ1-6, with D possibly matching TRBD1 (6 bases). CDR3 length equals 17 residues. Deletions cut 4 bases from V and 8 bases from J, with 22 bases between. Germline V gene data show CDR1 as SGDLS and CDR2 as YYNGEE. CDR3 protein: CASSSMGAGLIHSPLHF. The CDR3 DNA follows: TGTGCCAGCAGCTCCATGGGGGCAGGGCTGATCCATTCACCCCTCCACTTT.

The chain uses TRBV11-2 and TRBJ2-6; 7 nucleotides align to TRBD2. The CDR3 contains 17 residues. Germline V gene lookup returns CDR1 SGHAT and CDR2 FQNNGV. V gave up 5 bases and J gave up 3 bases; unmatched junction bases: 10. Here the CDR3 reads CASSPREGGFGANVLTF. The CDR3 bases are TGTGCCAGCAGCCCACGCGAGGGAGGGTTTGGGGCCAACGTCCTGACTTTC.